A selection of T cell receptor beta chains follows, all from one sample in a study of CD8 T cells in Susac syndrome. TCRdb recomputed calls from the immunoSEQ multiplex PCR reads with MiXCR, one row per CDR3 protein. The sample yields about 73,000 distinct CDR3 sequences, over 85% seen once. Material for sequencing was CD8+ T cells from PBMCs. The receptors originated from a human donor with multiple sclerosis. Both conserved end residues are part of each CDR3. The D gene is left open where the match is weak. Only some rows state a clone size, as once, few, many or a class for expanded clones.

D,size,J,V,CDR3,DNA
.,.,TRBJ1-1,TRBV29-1,CSVHYGTANTEAFF,TGCAGCGTTCACTACGGGACGGCGAACACTGAAGCTTTCTTT
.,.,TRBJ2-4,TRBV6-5,CASSSIESVQYF,TGTGCCAGCAGTTCTATCGAGTCGGTTCAGTACTTC
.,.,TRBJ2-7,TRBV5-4,CASSLGERNEQYF,TGTGCCAGCAGCCTGGGGGAGAGGAACGAGCAGTACTTC
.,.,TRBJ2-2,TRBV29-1,CSVDEGMNTGELFF,TGCAGCGTTGACGAGGGGATGAATACCGGGGAGCTGTTTTTT
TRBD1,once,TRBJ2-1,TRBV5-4,CASSLGDSNNEQFF,TGTGCCAGCAGCTTGGGGGACAGCAACAATGAGCAGTTCTTC
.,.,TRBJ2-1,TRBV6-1,CASSASGRTYNEQFF,TGTGCCAGCAGTGCAAGCGGGCGAACCTACAATGAGCAGTTCTTC
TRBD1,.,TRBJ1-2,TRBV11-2,CASSLDQGAYGYTF,TGTGCCAGCAGCTTAGATCAGGGGGCTTATGGCTACACCTTC
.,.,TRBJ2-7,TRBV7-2,CASSRGAGPSIYEQYF,TGTGCCAGCAGCCGGGGGGCAGGGCCCTCGATCTACGAGCAGTACTTC
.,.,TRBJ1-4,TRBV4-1,CASSLRWPSRVGVEKLFF,TGCGCCAGCAGCCTTAGATGGCCATCTAGGGTGGGCGTTGAAAAACTGTTTTTT
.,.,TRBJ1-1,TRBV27,CASGEFGTEAFF,TGTGCCAGCGGAGAATTTGGGACTGAAGCTTTCTTT
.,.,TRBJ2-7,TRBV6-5,CASWENHEQYF,TGTGCCAGTTGGGAAAACCACGAGCAGTACTTC
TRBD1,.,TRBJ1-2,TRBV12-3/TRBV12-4,CASSLSGTGLSLNYGYTF,TGTGCCAGCAGTTTATCTGGGACAGGTCTGAGTCTCAACTATGGCTACACCTTC
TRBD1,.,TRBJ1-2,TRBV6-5,CASRSGTGDGYTF,TGTGCCAGCAGGTCCGGGACAGGGGACGGCTACACCTTC
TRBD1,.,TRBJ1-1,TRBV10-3,CAISTGQGALGAFF,TGTGCCATCAGTACAGGACAGGGGGCTTTGGGAGCTTTCTTT
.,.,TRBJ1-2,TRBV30,CAWSHRENGYTF,TGTGCCTGGAGTCATCGGGAGAACGGCTACACCTTC
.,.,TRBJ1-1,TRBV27,CASSYGKLRSNTEAFF,TGTGCCAGCAGTTACGGCAAATTGCGTTCGAACACTGAAGCTTTCTTT
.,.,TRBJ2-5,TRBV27,CASSPPGAGQETQYF,TGTGCCAGCAGTCCCCCAGGGGCGGGACAAGAGACCCAGTACTTC
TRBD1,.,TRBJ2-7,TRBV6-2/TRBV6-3,CASSYTPGQVSYEQYF,TGTGCCAGCAGTTACACCCCTGGACAGGTTTCCTACGAGCAGTACTTC
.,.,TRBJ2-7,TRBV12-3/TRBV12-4,CASSFGAYYEQYF,TGTGCCAGCAGTTTCGGGGCTTACTACGAGCAGTACTTC
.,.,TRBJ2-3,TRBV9,CASSVGSASTDTQYF,TGTGCCAGCAGCGTAGGTTCAGCCTCCACAGATACGCAGTATTTT
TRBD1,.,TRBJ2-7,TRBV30,CAWTQGAYEQYF,TGTGCCTGGACCCAGGGGGCCTACGAGCAGTACTTC
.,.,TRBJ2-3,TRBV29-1,CSVATKGGDTQYF,TGCAGCGTCGCAACGAAGGGGGGAGATACGCAGTATTTT
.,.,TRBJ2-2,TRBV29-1,CSVLGGGGELFF,TGCAGCGTCCTTGGTGGGGGCGGGGAGCTGTTTTTT
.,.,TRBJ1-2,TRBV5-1,CASSLSPGTANNYGYTF,TGCGCCAGCAGCTTAAGCCCCGGGACGGCGAACAACTATGGCTACACCTTC
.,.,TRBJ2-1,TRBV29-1,CSVGAQSGPNEQFF,TGCAGCGTTGGGGCCCAGTCTGGTCCCAATGAGCAGTTCTTC
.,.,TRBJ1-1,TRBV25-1,CASSGTIEAFF,TGTGCCAGCAGTGGGACCATTGAAGCTTTCTTT
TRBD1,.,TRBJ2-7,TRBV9,CASSPGQAPYEQYF,TGTGCCAGCAGCCCTGGACAGGCCCCCTACGAGCAGTACTTC
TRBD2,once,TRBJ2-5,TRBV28,CASSAGRGPQETQYF,TGTGCCAGCAGCGCTGGGAGGGGACCCCAAGAGACCCAGTACTTC
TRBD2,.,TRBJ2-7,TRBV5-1,CASSLGSGGYEQYF,TGCGCCAGCAGCTTGGGTAGCGGGGGATACGAGCAGTACTTC
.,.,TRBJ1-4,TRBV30,CAWSRQTALNEKLFF,TGTGCCTGGAGCAGACAGACAGCCCTTAATGAAAAACTGTTTTTT
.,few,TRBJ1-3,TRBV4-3,CASSQNSISGNTIYF,TGCGCCAGCAGCCAAAACAGCATCTCTGGAAACACCATATATTTT
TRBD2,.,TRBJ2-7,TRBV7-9,CASSSPPGLARYEQYF,TGTGCCAGCAGCTCCCCCCCGGGACTAGCGAGATACGAGCAGTACTTC
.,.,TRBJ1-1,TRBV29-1,CSVSAGEGNTEAFF,TGCAGCGTTAGCGCCGGGGAGGGAAACACTGAAGCTTTCTTT
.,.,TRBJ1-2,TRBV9,CASSVGDRGPYGYTF,TGTGCCAGCAGCGTAGGCGATCGGGGCCCCTATGGCTACACCTTC
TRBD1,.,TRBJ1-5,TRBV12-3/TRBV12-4,CASSFGTGRRLPQHF,TGTGCCAGCAGTTTCGGGACAGGCCGTCGGTTGCCCCAGCATTTT
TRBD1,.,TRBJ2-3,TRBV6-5,CASSYSGQGATDTQYF,TGTGCCAGCAGTTACTCGGGACAGGGGGCCACAGATACGCAGTATTTT
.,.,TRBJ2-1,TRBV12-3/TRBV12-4,CASSPEGGRNEQFF,TGTGCCAGCAGTCCCGAAGGGGGAAGGAATGAGCAGTTCTTC
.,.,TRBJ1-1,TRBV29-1,CSVGGSPEAFF,TGCAGCGTTGGCGGCAGCCCTGAAGCTTTCTTT
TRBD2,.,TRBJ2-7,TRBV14,CASSQGGLAGWYEQYF,TGTGCCAGCAGCCAAGGGGGGCTAGCGGGATGGTACGAGCAGTACTTC
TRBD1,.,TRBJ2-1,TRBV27,CASSWAQGNYNEQFF,TGTGCCAGCAGTTGGGCACAGGGGAACTACAATGAGCAGTTCTTC
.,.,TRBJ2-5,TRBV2,CASRARGTGETQYF,TGTGCCAGCAGGGCCCGGGGCACCGGGGAGACCCAGTACTTC
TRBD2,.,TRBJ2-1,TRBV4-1,CASSPRLAAYEQFF,TGCGCCAGCAGCCCCAGACTAGCGGCCTATGAGCAGTTCTTC